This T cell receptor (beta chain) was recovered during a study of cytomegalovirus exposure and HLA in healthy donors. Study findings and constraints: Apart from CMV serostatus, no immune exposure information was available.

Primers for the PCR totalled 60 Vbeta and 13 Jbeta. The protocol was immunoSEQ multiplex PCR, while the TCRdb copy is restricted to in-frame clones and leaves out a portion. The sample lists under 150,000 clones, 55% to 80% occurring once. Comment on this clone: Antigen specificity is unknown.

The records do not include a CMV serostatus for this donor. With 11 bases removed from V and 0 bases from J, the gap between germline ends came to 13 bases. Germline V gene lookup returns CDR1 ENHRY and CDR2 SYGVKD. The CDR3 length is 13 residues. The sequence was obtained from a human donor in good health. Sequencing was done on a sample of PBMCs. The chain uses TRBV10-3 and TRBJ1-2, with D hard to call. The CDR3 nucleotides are TGTGCCCTTGGCGGGGTAGCTAACTATGGCTACACCTTC. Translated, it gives CALGGVANYGYTF.